Below are 2 T cell receptor beta chains sequenced from a single sample in a study of shared clonotypes between healthy human individuals. Assay: immunoSEQ multiplex PCR; the TCRdb copy retains only in-frame clones and omits some. The repertoire holds around 2,000,000 clones, just under 95% seen once, with 1% to 1.5% in the top ten. Naive CD8 populations comprised CD45RO-negative cells positively selected for CCR7, excluding terminally differentiated effector memory CD45RA+ cells. Sequencing was done on a sample of naive CD8+ T cells sorted from blood. Receptors originate from a man between 18 and 29 years old in good health.

The chain uses TRBV5-6 and TRBJ2-7, with TRBD2 matching 10 bases. V shed 3 bases, J shed 1 base, and the junction held 4 bases outside the gene matches. The CDR3 runs to 15 residues. Germline V gene data show CDR1 as SGHDT and CDR2 as YYEEEE. CDR3 sequence: CASSSGLAASYEQYF. CDR3 nucleotides: TGTGCCAGCAGCTCTGGACTAGCGGCGTCCTACGAGCAGTACTTC. Using reference TRBV5-6 and TRBJ2-7 for the parts outside the CDR3, the full variable domain is DAGVTQSPTHLIKTRGQQVTLRCSPKSGHDTVSWYQQALGQGPQFIFQYYEEEERQRGNFPDRFSGHQFPNYSSELNVNALLLGDSALYLCASSSGLAASYEQYFGPGTRLTVT.

This sequence joins TRBV9 and TRBJ2-7; D tentatively fits TRBD1 or TRBD2 (5 bases each). V lost 0 bases, J lost 5 bases, and 6 bases lay in between. This CDR3 spans 12 amino acids. Germline V gene lookup returns CDR1 SGDLS and CDR2 YYNGEE. DNA for the CDR3: TGTGCCAGCAGCGTAGGGGGGAACGAGCAGTACTTC. Encoded protein: CASSVGGNEQYF.